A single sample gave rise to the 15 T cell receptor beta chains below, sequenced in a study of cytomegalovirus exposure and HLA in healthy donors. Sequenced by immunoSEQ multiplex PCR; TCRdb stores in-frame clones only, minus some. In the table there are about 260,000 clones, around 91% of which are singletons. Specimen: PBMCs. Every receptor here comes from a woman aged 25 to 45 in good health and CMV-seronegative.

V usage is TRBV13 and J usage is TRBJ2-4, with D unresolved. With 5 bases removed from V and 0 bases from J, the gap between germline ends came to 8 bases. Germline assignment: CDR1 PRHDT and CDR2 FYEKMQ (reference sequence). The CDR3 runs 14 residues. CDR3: CASSQTEAKNIQYF. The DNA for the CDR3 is TGTGCCAGCAGCCAAACAGAAGCCAAAAACATTCAGTACTTC.

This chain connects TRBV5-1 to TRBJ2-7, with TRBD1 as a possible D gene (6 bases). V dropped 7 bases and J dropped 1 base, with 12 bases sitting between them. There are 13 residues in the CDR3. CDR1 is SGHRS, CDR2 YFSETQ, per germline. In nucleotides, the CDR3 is TGCGCCAGCGGCCCCGGACAGTCCTACGAGCAGTACTTC. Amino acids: CASGPGQSYEQYF.

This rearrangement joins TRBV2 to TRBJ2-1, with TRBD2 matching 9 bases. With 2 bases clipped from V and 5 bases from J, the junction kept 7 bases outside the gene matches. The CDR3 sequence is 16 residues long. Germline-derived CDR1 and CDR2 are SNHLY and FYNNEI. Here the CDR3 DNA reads TGTGCCAGCAGTGAATATGCGGGAGGGCCAGACAATGAGCAGTTCTTC. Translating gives CASSEYAGGPDNEQFF.

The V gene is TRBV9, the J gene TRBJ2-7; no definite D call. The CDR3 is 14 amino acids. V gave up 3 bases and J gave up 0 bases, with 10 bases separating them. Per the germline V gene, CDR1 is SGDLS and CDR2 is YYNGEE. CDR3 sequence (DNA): TGTGCCAGCAGCGCGACTCCTAGCTCCTACGAGCAGTACTTC. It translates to CASSATPSSYEQYF.

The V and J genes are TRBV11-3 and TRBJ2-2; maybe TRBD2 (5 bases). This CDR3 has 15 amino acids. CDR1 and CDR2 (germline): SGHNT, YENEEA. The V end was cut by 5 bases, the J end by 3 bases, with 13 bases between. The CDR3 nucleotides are TGTGCCAGCAGCCGGTTGTCGGGGTACACCGGGGAGCTGTTTTTT. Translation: CASSRLSGYTGELFF. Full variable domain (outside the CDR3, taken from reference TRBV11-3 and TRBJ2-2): EAGVVQSPRYKIIEKKQPVAFWCNPISGHNTLYWYLQNLGQGPELLIRYENEEAVDDSQLPKDRFSAERLKGVDSTLKIQPAELGDSAVYLCASSRLSGYTGELFFGEGSRLTVL.

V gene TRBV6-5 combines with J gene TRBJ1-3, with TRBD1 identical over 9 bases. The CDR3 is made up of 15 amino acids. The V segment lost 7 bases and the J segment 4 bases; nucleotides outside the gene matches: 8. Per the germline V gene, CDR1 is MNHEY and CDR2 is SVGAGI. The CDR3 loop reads CASTVTGGSGNTIYF. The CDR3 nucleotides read TGTGCCAGCACCGTAACAGGGGGCTCGGGAAACACCATATATTTT.

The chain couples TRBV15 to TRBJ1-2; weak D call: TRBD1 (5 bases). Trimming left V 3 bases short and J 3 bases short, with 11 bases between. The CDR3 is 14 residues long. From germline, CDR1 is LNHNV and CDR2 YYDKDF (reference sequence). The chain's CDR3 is CATSSWGADYGYTF. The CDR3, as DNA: TGTGCCACCAGCAGCTGGGGCGCGGACTATGGCTACACCTTC.

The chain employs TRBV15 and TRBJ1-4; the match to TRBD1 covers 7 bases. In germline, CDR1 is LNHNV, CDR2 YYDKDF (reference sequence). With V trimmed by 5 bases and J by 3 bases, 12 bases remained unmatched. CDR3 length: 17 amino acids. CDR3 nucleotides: TGTGCCACCAGCCCACATGCACCACAGGGGTCTAATGAAAAACTGTTTTTT. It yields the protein CATSPHAPQGSNEKLFF. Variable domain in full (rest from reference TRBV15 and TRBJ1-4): DAMVIQNPRYQVTQFGKPVTLSCSQTLNHNVMYWYQQKSSQAPKLLFHYYDKDFNNEADTPDNFQSRRPNTSFCFLDIRSPGLGDTAMYLCATSPHAPQGSNEKLFFGSGTQLSVL.

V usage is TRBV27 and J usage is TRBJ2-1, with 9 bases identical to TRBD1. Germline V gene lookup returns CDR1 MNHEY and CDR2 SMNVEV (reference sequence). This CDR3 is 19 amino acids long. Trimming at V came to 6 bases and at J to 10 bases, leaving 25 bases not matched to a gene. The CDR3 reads CASSSGGTGTQRQTREQFF. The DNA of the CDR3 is TGTGCCAGCAGCTCGGGTGGGACAGGGACGCAACGCCAGACACGCGAGCAGTTCTTC.

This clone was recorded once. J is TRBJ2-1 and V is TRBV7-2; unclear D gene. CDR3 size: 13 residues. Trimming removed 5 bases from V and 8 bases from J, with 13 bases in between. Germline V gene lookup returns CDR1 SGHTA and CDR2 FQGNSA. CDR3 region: CASSLGPTDEQFF. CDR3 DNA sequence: TGTGCCAGCAGCCTAGGACCTACGGATGAGCAGTTCTTC.

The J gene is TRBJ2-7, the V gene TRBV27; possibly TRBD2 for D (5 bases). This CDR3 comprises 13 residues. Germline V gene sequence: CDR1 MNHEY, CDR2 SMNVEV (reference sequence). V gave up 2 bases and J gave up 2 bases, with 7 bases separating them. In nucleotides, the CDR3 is TGTGCCAGCAGTTTACGGGAAGCCTACGAGCAGTACTTC. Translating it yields CASSLREAYEQYF.

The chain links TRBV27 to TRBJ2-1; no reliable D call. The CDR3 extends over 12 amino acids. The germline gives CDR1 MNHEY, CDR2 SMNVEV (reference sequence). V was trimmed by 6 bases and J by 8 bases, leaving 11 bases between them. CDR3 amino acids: CASSLGLDEQFF. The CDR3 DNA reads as TGTGCCAGCAGCCTAGGATTGGATGAGCAGTTCTTC.

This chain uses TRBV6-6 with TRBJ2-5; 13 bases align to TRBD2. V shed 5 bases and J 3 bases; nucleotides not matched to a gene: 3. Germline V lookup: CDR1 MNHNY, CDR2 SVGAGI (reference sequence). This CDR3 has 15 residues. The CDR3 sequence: CASSGLAGEEETQYF. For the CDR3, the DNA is TGTGCCAGCAGTGGACTAGCGGGAGAGGAAGAGACCCAGTACTTC.

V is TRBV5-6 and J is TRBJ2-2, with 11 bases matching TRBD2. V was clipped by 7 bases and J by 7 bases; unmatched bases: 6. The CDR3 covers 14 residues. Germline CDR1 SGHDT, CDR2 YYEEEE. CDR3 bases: TGTGCCAGCGGACTAGCGGGTTTCTTCGGGGAGCTGTTTTTT. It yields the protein CASGLAGFFGELFF.

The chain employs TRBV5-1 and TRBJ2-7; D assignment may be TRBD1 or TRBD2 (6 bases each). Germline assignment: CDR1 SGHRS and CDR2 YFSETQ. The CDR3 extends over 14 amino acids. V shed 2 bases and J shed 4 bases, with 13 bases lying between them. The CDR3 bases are TGCGCCAGCAGCTTCGGGACGGGGGCATACGAGCAGTACTTC. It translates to CASSFGTGAYEQYF. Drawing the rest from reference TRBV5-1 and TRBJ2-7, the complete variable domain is KAGVTQTPRYLIKTRGQQVTLSCSPISGHRSVSWYQQTPGQGLQFLFEYFSETQRNKGNFPGRFSGRQFSNSRSEMNVSTLELGDSALYLCASSFGTGAYEQYFGPGTRLTVT.